The 14 T cell receptor beta chains presented below share a single source sample, sequenced in a study of post-analysis software for immune sequencing data. Study-level points and caveats: Controls had lower frequencies than patients of five or six TRBV segments, which included TRBV5-6, TRBV5-1 and TRBV20-1.

The antigens these receptors bind are not known. Unique molecular identifiers had been added to the TCR beta cDNA libraries. TCRdb re-called the PCR reads with MiXCR, one entry per CDR3 protein. This table has about 540,000 distinct CDR3 sequences, 34% appearing once. The sample was blood. All receptors derive from a girl aged 2 to 17 with multiple sclerosis.

The V call is TRBV20-1, the J call TRBJ1-5; D not certain. V was clipped by 3 bases and J by 1 base, with 13 bases between them. Germline assignment: CDR1 DFQATT and CDR2 SNEGSKA (reference sequence). The CDR3 contains 15 residues. The CDR3 coding sequence is TGCAGTGCTAGCGGGTACAGTACGAGCAATCAGCCCCAGCATTTT. Amino acid sequence: CSASGYSTSNQPQHF.

V usage is TRBV25-1 and J usage is TRBJ2-1, with 9 bases fitting TRBD1. Germline V gives CDR1 MGHDK, CDR2 SYGVNS. There are 14 residues in the CDR3. The V segment lost 7 bases and the J segment 5 bases; nucleotides outside the gene matches: 6. Here the CDR3 reads CASMRQGGNNEQFF. The CDR3 DNA reads as TGTGCCAGCATGCGACAGGGGGGGAACAATGAGCAGTTCTTC.

This clonotype was seen more than once but under ten times. The rearrangement joins TRBV10-1 to TRBJ2-3, with D hard to call. Per germline, CDR1 WNHNN and CDR2 SYGVQD (reference sequence). CDR3 length: 13 residues. Trimming pared 2 bases from V and 4 bases from J, leaving 7 bases between. CDR3 nucleotides: TGCGCCAGCAGTGAGAAGCTTGCAGATACGCAGTATTTT. Translation gives CASSEKLADTQYF.

This clonotype was seen a few times. The chain employs TRBV5-1 and TRBJ2-3, with 11 nucleotides matching TRBD2. Germline V gene data show CDR1 as SGHRS and CDR2 as YFSETQ. The CDR3 extends over 15 amino acids. V lost 4 bases to trimming and J lost 4 bases; unmatched junction nucleotides: 5. The CDR3 is CASSLTSGAADTQYF. The CDR3 DNA sequence: TGCGCCAGCAGCCTGACTAGCGGGGCCGCAGATACGCAGTATTTT.

The sample holds a few counts of this clonotype. The rearrangement links TRBV4-2 to TRBJ2-1; the match to TRBD2 covers 11 bases. Germline CDR1 LGHNA, CDR2 YNFKEQ. The CDR3 contains 21 residues. V was clipped by 0 bases and J by 0 bases; unmatched bases: 13. Written as DNA, the CDR3 is TGTGCCAGCAGCCAAGATCTTGCTAGCGGGGGGCCCGCCAGCTCCTACAATGAGCAGTTCTTC. Protein: CASSQDLASGGPASSYNEQFF.

The J gene is TRBJ2-5, the V gene TRBV5-1; a weak D match, TRBD2 (7 bases). The CDR3 has 16 amino acids. The V gene's germline CDR1 is SGHRS and CDR2 YFSETQ. V was trimmed by 0 bases and J by 1 base, leaving 13 bases between them. The CDR3 DNA sequence: TGCGCCAGCAGCTTGGATGGGGGGGCACCCCAAGAGACCCAGTACTTC. Translation: CASSLDGGAPQETQYF.

Details on this clonotype: A much bigger clone sits one base away, suggesting this may be a read error. The chain combines TRBV5-1 with TRBJ2-5; no clear D. The CDR3 length is 15 residues. CDR1 and CDR2 from the germline V gene are SGHRS and YFSETQ. CDR3 sequence reads: CASSLDDFTQGTQYF. The CDR3 nucleotides read TGCGCCAGCAGCTTGGACGACTTCACCCAAGGGACCCAGTACTTC.

The chain carries TRBV2 and TRBJ2-3; 12 bases fit TRBD2. J gave up 1 base and V 9 bases, and 20 bases lay outside the gene matches. Germline CDR1 SNHLY, CDR2 FYNNEI. There are 20 residues in the CDR3. CDR3 in DNA: TGTGCCAGAGAGATCAACCTCCAGACTAGCGGGGGCTCCCGCACAGATACGCAGTATTTT. Protein product: CAREINLQTSGGSRTDTQYF.

The V and J genes are TRBV7-9 and TRBJ2-5; D unclear. Germline CDR1 is SEHNR and CDR2 is FQNEAQ (reference sequence). Trimming left V 5 bases short and J 5 bases short, with 12 bases between. The CDR3 has 13 amino acids. In DNA, the CDR3 is TGTGCCAGCAGCGGGTCAGGCAGGGAGACCCAGTACTTC. This translates into CASSGSGRETQYF.

This clonotype was seen ten or more times. CDR3 protein: CASSYSDSTYEQYF. DNA for the CDR3: TGTGCCAGCAGTTACTCGGACAGTACCTACGAGCAGTACTTC. The rearrangement links TRBV6-5 to TRBJ2-7, with TRBD1 as a possible D gene (6 bases). V dropped 0 bases and J dropped 2 bases, with 8 bases sitting between them. This CDR3 has 14 amino acids. Germline values: CDR1 MNHEY, CDR2 SVGAGI.

This clonotype was picked up a small number of times. The J gene is TRBJ2-3, the V gene TRBV5-1; 8 bases agree with TRBD1. The CDR3 has 14 amino acids. The ends lost 5 bases at V and 5 bases at J; junction bases unmatched: 7. Germline V gives CDR1 SGHRS, CDR2 YFSETQ. The CDR3 DNA follows: TGCGCCAGCAGTCATGACAGGGGCGAAGATACGCAGTATTTT. Translated, it gives CASSHDRGEDTQYF.

The chain uses TRBV20-1 and TRBJ1-6; D is perhaps TRBD1 (5 bases). CDR1 and CDR2 (germline): DFQATT, SNEGSKA (reference sequence). The CDR3 contains 15 residues. V was shortened by 3 bases and J by 8 bases, with 17 bases between the two germline ends. The CDR3 DNA reads TGCAGTGCTAGTGGTCGACATTGGGGGGATTCACCCCTCCACTTT. This sequence encodes CSASGRHWGDSPLHF.

The V gene is TRBV6-5, the J gene TRBJ2-5; no clear D. V was pared by 2 bases and J by 5 bases, with 12 bases between. The CDR3 has 14 residues. In germline, CDR1 is MNHEY, CDR2 SVGAGI. The CDR3 bases are TGTGCCAGCAGTTACGGTCCAGGAAAGGAGACCCAGTACTTC. Amino acid sequence: CASSYGPGKETQYF.

This clonotype was seen just once. An end of the junction differs from the germline gene, which may be a read error. The genes are TRBV7-2 and TRBJ2-1; perhaps TRBD2 as D (6 bases). The CDR3 runs to 15 residues. Germline V CDR1 and CDR2: SGHTA, FQGNSA. The CDR3 DNA reads TGTGCCAGTAGCTTAGGGACTGGCCCCTGCAATGAGCAGTTCTTC. This sequence encodes CASSLGTGPCNEQFF. The variable domain in full, completed from reference TRBV7-2 and TRBJ2-1, reads GAGVSQSPSNKVTEKGKDVELRCDPISGHTALYWYRQSLGQGLEFLIYFQGNSAPDKSGLPSDRFSAERTGGSVSTLTIQRTQQEDSAVYLCASSLGTGPCNEQFFGPGTRLTVL.